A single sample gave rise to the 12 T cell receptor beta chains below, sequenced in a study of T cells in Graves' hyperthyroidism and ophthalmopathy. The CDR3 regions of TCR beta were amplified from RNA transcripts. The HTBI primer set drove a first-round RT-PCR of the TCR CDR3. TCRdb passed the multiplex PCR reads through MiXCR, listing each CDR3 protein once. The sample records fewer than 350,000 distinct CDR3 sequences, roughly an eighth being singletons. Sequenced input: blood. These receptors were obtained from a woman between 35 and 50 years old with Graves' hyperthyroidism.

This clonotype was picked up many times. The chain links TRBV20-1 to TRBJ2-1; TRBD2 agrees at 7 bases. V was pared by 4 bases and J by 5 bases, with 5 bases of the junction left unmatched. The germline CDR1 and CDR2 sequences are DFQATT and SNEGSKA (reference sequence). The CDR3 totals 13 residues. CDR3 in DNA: TGCAGTGCTATCGGGACTATCAACAATGAGCAGTTCTTC. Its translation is CSAIGTINNEQFF.

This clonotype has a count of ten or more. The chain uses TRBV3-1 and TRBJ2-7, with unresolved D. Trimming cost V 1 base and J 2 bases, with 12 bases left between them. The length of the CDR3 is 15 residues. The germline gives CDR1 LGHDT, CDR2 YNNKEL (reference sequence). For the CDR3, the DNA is TGTGCCAGCAGCCAAGTAGATCTAACGCCCTACGAGCAGTACTTC. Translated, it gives CASSQVDLTPYEQYF.

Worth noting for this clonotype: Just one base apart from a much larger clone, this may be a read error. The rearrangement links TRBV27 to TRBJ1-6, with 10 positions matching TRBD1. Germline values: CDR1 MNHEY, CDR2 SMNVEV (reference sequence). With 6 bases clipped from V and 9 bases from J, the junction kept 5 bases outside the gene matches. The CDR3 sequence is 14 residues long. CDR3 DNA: TGTGCCAGCAGAGAGGACAGGGGGACTTCACCCCTCCACTTT. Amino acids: CASREDRGTSPLHF.

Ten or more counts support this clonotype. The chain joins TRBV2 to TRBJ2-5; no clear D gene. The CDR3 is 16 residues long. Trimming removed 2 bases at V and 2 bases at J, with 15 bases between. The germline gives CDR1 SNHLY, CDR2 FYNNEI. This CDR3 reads CASSEIDTGPQETQYF. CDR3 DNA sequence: TGTGCCAGCAGTGAAATAGATACGGGTCCGCAAGAGACCCAGTACTTC. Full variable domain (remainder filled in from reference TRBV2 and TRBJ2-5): EPEVTQTPSHQVTQMGQEVILRCVPISNHLYFYWYRQILGQKVEFLVSFYNNEISEKSEIFDDQFSVERPDGSNFTLKIRSTKLEDSAMYFCASSEIDTGPQETQYFGPGTRLLVL.

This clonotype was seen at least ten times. In DNA, the CDR3 is TGTGCCAGCAGATTGGATACGCAGTATTTT. This sequence encodes CASRLDTQYF. The chain uses TRBV2 and TRBJ2-3, with D unresolved. The CDR3 runs 10 residues. V shed 6 bases and J shed 6 bases, with 4 bases lying between them. Germline values: CDR1 SNHLY, CDR2 FYNNEI.

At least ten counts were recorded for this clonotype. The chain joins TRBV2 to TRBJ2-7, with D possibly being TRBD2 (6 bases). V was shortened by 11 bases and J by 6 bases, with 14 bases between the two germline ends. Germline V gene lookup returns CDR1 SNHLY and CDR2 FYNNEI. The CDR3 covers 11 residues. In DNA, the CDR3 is TGTGCCGGCGGGGTAGCGTCCGAGCAGTACTTC. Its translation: CAGGVASEQYF.

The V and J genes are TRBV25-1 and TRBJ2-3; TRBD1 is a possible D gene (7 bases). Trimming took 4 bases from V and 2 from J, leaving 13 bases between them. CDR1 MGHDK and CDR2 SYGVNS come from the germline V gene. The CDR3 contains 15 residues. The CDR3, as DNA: TGTGCCAGCAGTGTCCAGGGGGGCGTCACAGATACGCAGTATTTT. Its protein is CASSVQGGVTDTQYF.

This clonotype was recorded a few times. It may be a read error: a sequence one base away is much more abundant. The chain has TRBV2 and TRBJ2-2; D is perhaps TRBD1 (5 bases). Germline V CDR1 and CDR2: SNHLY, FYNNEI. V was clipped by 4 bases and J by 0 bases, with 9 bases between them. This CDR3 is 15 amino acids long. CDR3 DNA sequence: TGTGCCAGCAGTGCCCTCAGGGCGAACACCGGGGAGCTGTTTTTT. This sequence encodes CASSALRANTGELFF.

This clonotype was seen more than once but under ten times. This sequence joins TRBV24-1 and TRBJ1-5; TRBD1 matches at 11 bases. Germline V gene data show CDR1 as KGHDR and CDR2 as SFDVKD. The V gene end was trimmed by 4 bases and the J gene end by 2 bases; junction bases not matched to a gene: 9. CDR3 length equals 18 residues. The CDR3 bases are TGTGCCACCAGTGAGGAACGGGACAGGGGGTACGGCAATCAGCCCCAGCATTTT. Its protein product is CATSEERDRGYGNQPQHF.

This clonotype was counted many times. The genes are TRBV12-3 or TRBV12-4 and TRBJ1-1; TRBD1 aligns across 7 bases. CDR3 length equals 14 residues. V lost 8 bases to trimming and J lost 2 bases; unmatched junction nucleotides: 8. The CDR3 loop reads CASALTGSNTEAFF. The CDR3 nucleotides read TGTGCCAGCGCTTTGACAGGGTCTAACACTGAAGCTTTCTTT.

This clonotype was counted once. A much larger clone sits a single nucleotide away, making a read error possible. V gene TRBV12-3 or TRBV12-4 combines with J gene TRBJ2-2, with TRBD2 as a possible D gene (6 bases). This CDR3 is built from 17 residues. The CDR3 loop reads CASSPTGGAEDTRELFF. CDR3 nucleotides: TGTGCCAGCAGTCCCACTGGCGGGGCGGAAGACACCCGGGAGCTGTTTTTT.

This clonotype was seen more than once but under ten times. CDR3 protein: CASRVRLAGAAGELFF. CDR3 nucleotide sequence: TGCGCCAGCAGAGTAAGACTAGCGGGAGCGGCCGGGGAGCTGTTTTTT. The chain links TRBV4-1 to TRBJ2-2, with 12 bases fitting TRBD2. V shed 6 bases, J shed 6 bases, and the junction held 8 bases outside the gene matches. Germline assignment: CDR1 MGHRA and CDR2 YSYEKL. The CDR3 is made up of 16 amino acids.